This T cell receptor (beta chain) was identified during a study of radiotherapy plus CTLA-4 blockade in lung cancer (dated 2018 in TCRdb). About the study as a whole: Objective responses were observed in 15% to 20% of enrolled patients, and disease control was achieved in 25% to 35%. Beyond this particular receptor, the publication reports: Early dynamic changes in blood T cell clones, together with increased serum interferon-beta after radiation, were reported as the strongest predictors of response. After treatment with radiotherapy and ipilimumab, TCR clones that originated in tumors expanded in peripheral blood.

Focal radiation therapy combined with CTLA-4 blockade (ipilimumab) was tested in patients with chemo-refractory metastatic non-small-cell lung cancer. Note on this clone: Its specific antigen is unknown. No much larger clone exists at a distance of one base, and base qualities are not known.

Library method: the immunoSEQ multiplex PCR assay. The table comes from immuneACCESS by way of TCRdb, which keeps in-frame sequences with V and J called. Part of the clones is missing from these tables; in studies checked, under half for an unresolved V gene and the rest for unknown reasons. This sample comprises around 86,000 clones, under 85% of them detected only once. The top ten clonotypes cover 0.82% of the sample. There are 16 amino acids in the CDR3, from cysteine to phenylalanine inclusive. Only the CDR3 DNA stays, 48 bases, in frame from base 1. From the germline V gene, CDR1 is SGHVS and CDR2 is FNYEAQ. The junction shows trimming of 5 bases on V and 0 bases on J, plus 11 bases between the germline ends.

The source is a human donor with non-small cell lung cancer who had stable disease on radiotherapy plus ipilimumab. The sequence is built from TRBV7-6 and TRBJ2-6; confidence is insufficient to name the D gene. Specimen: peripheral blood, collected from a patient treated with radiotherapy plus ipilimumab. The nucleotides are TGTGCCAGCAGCCAACTCCCCCACTCTGGGGCCAACGTCCTGACTTTC. It translates as CASSQLPHSGANVLTF.